The next 10 T cell receptor beta chains were all read from a single sample in a study of Siglec-9 on CD8 T cells in melanoma. Assay used: immunoSEQ multiplex PCR; TCRdb lists only in-frame clones, some missing. Of more than 30,000 clones in the sample, 80% to 85% were seen once. Sequenced sample: Siglec-9- CD8+ T cells sorted from blood. These receptors came from a human donor in good health.

The chain combines TRBV10-2 with TRBJ2-3; D ambiguous. Looked up from germline, CDR1 is WSHSY and CDR2 is SAAADI. This CDR3 is built from 14 residues. V lost 3 bases and J lost 4, with 11 bases in between. CDR3 sequence (DNA): TGCGCCAGCAGTGAAGGGTCAGGTCCAGATACGCAGTATTTT. Its protein product is CASSEGSGPDTQYF.

The chain joins TRBV7-9 to TRBJ1-4; D might be TRBD1 (6 bases). Germline assignment: CDR1 SEHNR and CDR2 FQNEAQ (reference sequence). The CDR3 contains 16 residues. The ends were cut back, 5 bases at V and 8 bases at J, with 21 bases in the middle. CDR3 sequence (DNA): TGTGCCAGCAGCCCCACCCCGGCAGGGGAGGGAGAAAAACTGTTTTTT. Encoded protein: CASSPTPAGEGEKLFF.

V is TRBV2 and J is TRBJ1-2; 7 bases match TRBD1. The CDR3 is 14 residues long. The V gene's germline CDR1 is SNHLY and CDR2 FYNNEI. The V gene end was trimmed by 6 bases and the J gene end by 3 bases; junction bases not matched to a gene: 7. CDR3: CASRPQGSDYGYTF. The CDR3 DNA follows: TGTGCCAGCAGGCCACAGGGGTCCGACTATGGCTACACCTTC.

Only a few counts were recorded for this clone. This chain joins TRBV5-1 and TRBJ1-5, with 9 bases identical to TRBD1. Looked up from germline, CDR1 is SGHRS and CDR2 is YFSETQ. Trimming took 4 bases from V and 3 from J; bases not matched to a gene: 5. CDR3 length: 15 residues. In nucleotides, the CDR3 is TGCGCCAGCAGCCAGGACAGGGGTGACAATCAGCCCCAGCATTTT. The encoded protein is CASSQDRGDNQPQHF.

V and J are TRBV14 and TRBJ2-1; 7 bases fit TRBD1. With 4 bases clipped from V and 10 bases from J, the junction kept 7 bases outside the gene matches. This CDR3 is 13 amino acids long. In germline, CDR1 is SGHDN, CDR2 FVKESK. CDR3 loop: CASSLSQGLEQFF. CDR3 nucleotide sequence: TGTGCCAGCAGCCTTTCACAGGGGCTCGAGCAGTTCTTC.

The chain employs TRBV5-1 and TRBJ2-7; the match to TRBD2 covers 9 bases. CDR1 and CDR2 from the germline V gene are SGHRS and YFSETQ. The CDR3 extends over 15 amino acids. The J segment lost 4 bases and the V segment lost 7 bases, leaving 12 bases of the junction unmatched. CDR3 nucleotides: TGCGCCAGCCGGCCCCGGACTAGCGACTTGTACGAGCAGTACTTC. Translated: CASRPRTSDLYEQYF.

V gene TRBV19 combines with J gene TRBJ1-4; D remains unclear. The CDR3 has 14 residues. Germline V gene data show CDR1 as LNHDA and CDR2 as SQIVND (reference sequence). Trimming pared 3 bases from V and 6 bases from J, leaving 11 bases between. CDR3: CASSMVPGHEKLFF. For the CDR3, the DNA is TGTGCCAGTAGTATGGTCCCAGGCCATGAAAAACTGTTTTTT.

This chain links TRBV6-1 with TRBJ2-7; no firm D call. In germline, CDR1 is MNHNS, CDR2 SASEGT. With 2 bases removed from V and 2 bases from J, the gap between germline ends came to 7 bases. CDR3 length: 13 amino acids. The CDR3 loop is CASSEPTAYEQYF. CDR3 coding DNA: TGTGCCAGCAGTGAACCAACAGCCTACGAGCAGTACTTC.

The chain employs TRBV15 and TRBJ1-2; no firm D call. V lost 4 bases and J lost 4, with 13 bases in between. CDR3 length equals 14 residues. CDR1 and CDR2 from the germline V gene are LNHNV and YYDKDF (reference sequence). CDR3 DNA: TGTGCCACCAGCATTGGGAGGGATTTCTATGGCTACACCTTC. As protein: CATSIGRDFYGYTF.

V and J are TRBV7-9 and TRBJ2-7; D is unclear. V shed 6 bases and J shed 2 bases, with 11 bases lying between them. Germline V gene lookup returns CDR1 SEHNR and CDR2 FQNEAQ (reference sequence). CDR3 length equals 13 residues. The CDR3 loop reads CASSDGTAYEQYF. CDR3 bases: TGTGCCAGCAGTGACGGAACCGCCTACGAGCAGTACTTC. The full variable domain, with the rest looked up from reference TRBV7-9 and TRBJ2-7, is DTGVSQNPRHKITKRGQNVTFRCDPISEHNRLYWYRQTLGQGPEFLTYFQNEAQLEKSRLLSDRFSAERPKGSFSTLEIQRTEQGDSAMYLCASSDGTAYEQYFGPGTRLTVT.